Each of the 24 T cell receptor beta chains below was sequenced from the same sample in a study of blood T cell repertoires in COVID-19. The method was immunoSEQ multiplex PCR; TCRdb's version includes in-frame clones alone and lacks a portion of them. Of 130,000 to 150,000 clones detected, about 90% appear once; the ten largest clones hold approximately 11%. Sequencing input: PBMCs or T cells enriched from blood (not recorded which). Every receptor here comes from a man aged 60 to 69 who had recovered from COVID-19.

The CDR3 loop is CASSLGLAGDYEQYF. The CDR3 nucleotides read TGCGCCAGCAGCTTAGGACTAGCGGGGGACTACGAGCAGTACTTC. V gene TRBV5-1 combines with J gene TRBJ2-7; 13 bases are a match to TRBD2. V shed 2 bases and J 3 bases; nucleotides not matched to a gene: 2. Germline CDR1 SGHRS, CDR2 YFSETQ. The CDR3 runs 15 residues.

The V and J genes are TRBV4-1 and TRBJ1-2; D remains ambiguous. V was trimmed by 1 base and J by 4 bases, leaving 13 bases between them. This CDR3 has 15 residues. Germline assignment: CDR1 MGHRA and CDR2 YSYEKL. Here the CDR3 DNA reads TGCGCCAGCAGCCAAGTCAGGCAGGCGTTCTATGGCTACACCTTC. It is translated as CASSQVRQAFYGYTF.

V is TRBV27 and J is TRBJ1-1; TRBD1 matches 7 bases. The CDR3 length is 13 residues. Trimming at V came to 2 bases and at J to 9 bases, leaving 6 bases not matched to a gene. CDR1 is MNHEY, CDR2 SMNVEV, per germline (reference sequence). CDR3 sequence reads: CASSLQGERKAFF. As DNA, the CDR3 is TGTGCCAGCAGTTTACAGGGGGAGCGGAAAGCTTTCTTT.

The chain recombines TRBV7-3 with TRBJ2-1; 10 bases are shared with TRBD2. In germline, CDR1 is SGHTA, CDR2 FQGTGA. The V segment lost 5 bases and the J segment 4 bases; nucleotides outside the gene matches: 11. The CDR3 runs to 17 residues. The CDR3: CASSKFPGTSDYNEQFF. The CDR3 region has the DNA TGTGCCAGCAGCAAATTCCCCGGGACTAGCGATTACAATGAGCAGTTCTTC.

J is TRBJ1-5 and V is TRBV5-1; 7 positions match TRBD1. With 0 bases clipped from V and 7 bases from J, the junction kept 4 bases outside the gene matches. CDR1 is SGHRS and CDR2 is YFSETQ in the germline V gene. There are 14 residues in the CDR3. The CDR3 loop reads CASSLGSGGQPQHF. CDR3 in DNA: TGCGCCAGCAGCTTGGGGTCAGGGGGGCAGCCCCAGCATTTT. The full variable domain, with the rest looked up from reference TRBV5-1 and TRBJ1-5, is KAGVTQTPRYLIKTRGQQVTLSCSPISGHRSVSWYQQTPGQGLQFLFEYFSETQRNKGNFPGRFSGRQFSNSRSEMNVSTLELGDSALYLCASSLGSGGQPQHFGDGTRLSIL.

V gene TRBV28 combines with J gene TRBJ1-5; possibly TRBD1 for D (5 bases). V shed 2 bases and J shed 1 base, with 12 bases lying between them. Germline V gene sequence: CDR1 MDHEN, CDR2 SYDVKM. This CDR3 is 16 amino acids long. In DNA, the CDR3 is TGTGCCAGCAGTTTAAGGGCGGGGGGGAGCAATCAGCCCCAGCATTTT. Translating it yields CASSLRAGGSNQPQHF.

The rearrangement joins TRBV7-4 to TRBJ1-3, with TRBD1 matching over 7 bases. Germline trimming cut 5 bases from V and 2 bases from J; bases unmatched to any gene: 6. This CDR3 has 15 residues. Germline V gene data show CDR1 as SGHVT and CDR2 as SQSDAQ. The CDR3 is CASSTSDRTGNTIYF. The CDR3 coding sequence is TGTGCCAGCAGCACTTCGGACAGGACTGGAAACACCATATATTTT.

The J gene is TRBJ2-5, the V gene TRBV2, with TRBD2 matching over 8 bases. V shed 7 bases, J shed 5 bases, and the junction held 0 bases outside the gene matches. This CDR3 has 11 amino acids. From germline, CDR1 is SNHLY and CDR2 FYNNEI. The chain's CDR3 is CASTSGETQYF. As DNA, the CDR3 is TGTGCCAGCACTAGCGGGGAGACCCAGTACTTC.

V gene TRBV9 combines with J gene TRBJ2-7; D perhaps matches TRBD1 (6 bases). CDR1 is SGDLS and CDR2 is YYNGEE in the germline V gene. The CDR3 length is 14 residues. V was cut by 0 bases and J by 6 bases, with 13 bases left in between. The CDR3 DNA follows: TGTGCCAGCAGCGTAGCTTTGGGACAAGGCGAGCAGTACTTC. Translated: CASSVALGQGEQYF.

The CDR3 loop reads CASNRGGSYNSPLHF. In DNA, the CDR3 is TGTGCCAGCAACAGGGGAGGATCCTATAATTCACCCCTCCACTTT. The V and J genes are TRBV2 and TRBJ1-6; 7 nucleotides agree with TRBD1. Germline-derived CDR1 and CDR2 are SNHLY and FYNNEI. The length of the CDR3 is 15 residues. The V segment lost 7 bases and the J segment 1 base; nucleotides outside the gene matches: 4.

CDR3 in DNA: TGTGCCAGTAATCTGGGACAGGGCTACTATGGCTACACCTTC. Translating it yields CASNLGQGYYGYTF. This sequence joins TRBV19 and TRBJ1-2, with TRBD1 matching over 9 bases. Trimming took 7 bases from V and 3 from J; bases not matched to a gene: 6. CDR1 and CDR2 (germline): LNHDA, SQIVND (reference sequence). The length of the CDR3 is 14 residues.

A word on this clone: One end of the junction fails to match germline, which may point to a read error. The chain recombines TRBV6-5 with TRBJ2-1, with 7 bases identical to TRBD2. CDR1 is MNHEY, CDR2 SVGAGI, per germline. CDR3 size: 11 residues. DNA of the CDR3: TGTGCCAGTTGGGACTACAGTGAGCAGTTCTTC. Translation gives CASWDYSEQFF.

The chain employs TRBV2 and TRBJ2-4; D may be TRBD2 (6 bases). The CDR3 totals 15 residues. The V end was cut by 5 bases, the J end by 3 bases, with 14 bases between. The germline V gene has CDR1 SNHLY and CDR2 FYNNEI. For the CDR3, the DNA is TGTGCCAGCAGTATGGGGGGAGAAGTCAAAAACATTCAGTACTTC. Amino acid sequence: CASSMGGEVKNIQYF.

This clone appeared once. The rearrangement joins TRBV19 to TRBJ1-4, with 8 bases that match TRBD1. The length of the CDR3 is 16 residues. J lost 3 bases, V lost 3 bases, and 6 bases had no gene match. Per the germline V gene, CDR1 is LNHDA and CDR2 is SQIVND (reference sequence). CDR3 amino acids: CASSMSRGPSNEKLFF. The CDR3 DNA reads as TGTGCCAGTAGTATGTCCAGGGGGCCGTCTAATGAAAAACTGTTTTTT.

The rearrangement links TRBV21-1 to TRBJ1-5. TRBV21-1 is an annotated pseudogene. The CDR3 extends over 16 amino acids. The CDR3 DNA reads as TGTGCCAGCAGCAAAGAATGGGGGACGGGAGGTCAGCCCCAGCATTTT. This gives the protein CASSKEWGTGGQPQHF.

V gene TRBV7-3 combines with J gene TRBJ1-1; D may be TRBD1 (5 bases). The germline CDR1 and CDR2 sequences are SGHTA and FQGTGA. The V end lost 5 bases, the J end lost 4 bases, and 11 bases lay between the germline ends. This CDR3 has 13 amino acids. This chain's CDR3 is CASSPLQATEAFF. DNA for the CDR3: TGTGCCAGCAGCCCCTTACAGGCCACTGAAGCTTTCTTT.

V usage is TRBV15 and J usage is TRBJ1-2, with TRBD1 matching over 8 bases. Unmatched junction bases numbered 10, after V lost 5 bases and J lost 8 bases. This CDR3 has 14 amino acids. The germline gives CDR1 LNHNV, CDR2 YYDKDF (reference sequence). The CDR3 bases are TGTGCCACCAGCCGCCCAGGGACAGGCGGGGGCTACACCTTC. Translated, it gives CATSRPGTGGGYTF.

The chain carries TRBV28 and TRBJ1-2; D unclear. The germline V gene has CDR1 MDHEN and CDR2 SYDVKM. There are 13 residues in the CDR3. The ends were cut back, 5 bases at V and 0 bases at J, with 7 bases in the middle. For the CDR3, the DNA is TGTGCCAGCAGTCCCCAGACTAACTATGGCTACACCTTC. Translating it yields CASSPQTNYGYTF.

The V gene is TRBV28, the J gene TRBJ1-2, with 7 bases identical to TRBD1. J was trimmed by 4 bases and V by 6 bases; bases with no gene match: 8. Germline assignment: CDR1 MDHEN and CDR2 SYDVKM. The CDR3 spans 14 residues. CDR3 in amino acids: CASRQEGAGYGYTF. The CDR3 region has the DNA TGTGCCAGCAGACAAGAGGGGGCCGGCTATGGCTACACCTTC.

The rearrangement links TRBV13 to TRBJ2-1, with 9 nucleotides matching TRBD2. This CDR3 contains 16 residues. Germline assignment: CDR1 PRHDT and CDR2 FYEKMQ (reference sequence). After removal of 4 bases from V and 5 bases from J, the junction contained 9 bases not matched to a gene. CDR3 region: CASSYRAGGTNNEQFF. The CDR3 DNA reads TGTGCCAGCAGCTACCGGGCGGGAGGGACAAACAATGAGCAGTTCTTC.

The chain employs TRBV18 and TRBJ1-5; 7 bases map to TRBD1. The germline V gene has CDR1 KGHSH and CDR2 LQKENI. After removal of 6 bases from V and 3 bases from J, the junction contained 2 bases not matched to a gene. The CDR3 is 13 residues long. The CDR3: CASSQGVNQPQHF. The CDR3 coding sequence is TGTGCCAGCTCCCAGGGGGTCAATCAGCCCCAGCATTTT.

The genes are TRBV27 and TRBJ2-6, with 8 bases aligning to TRBD2. The CDR3 totals 18 residues. Per the germline V gene, CDR1 is MNHEY and CDR2 is SMNVEV (reference sequence). V was clipped by 7 bases and J by 1 base; unmatched bases: 12. The CDR3 DNA is TGTGCCAGCAAATCGGGAGGGGCTTTAGGTTCTGGGGCCAACGTCCTGACTTTC. Translating gives CASKSGGALGSGANVLTF. Filled out from reference TRBV27 and TRBJ2-6, the complete variable domain reads EAQVTQNPRYLITVTGKKLTVTCSQNMNHEYMSWYRQDPGLGLRQIYYSMNVEVTDKGDVPEGYKVSRKEKRNFPLILESPSPNQTSLYFCASKSGGALGSGANVLTFGAGSRLTVL.

A word on this clone: One end of the junction does not line up with germline, which may come from a read error. The chain couples TRBV7-7 to TRBJ2-2; TRBD1 aligns across 8 bases. CDR1 SSHAT and CDR2 FNYEAQ come from the germline V gene (reference sequence). The CDR3 has 15 amino acids. Here the CDR3 DNA reads TGTGCTAGCAGCGAAAGGACAGGGCACACCGGGGAGCTGTTTTTT. Translated: CASSERTGHTGELFF.

The chain's CDR3 is CASSANSGTVYGYTF. Written as DNA, the CDR3 is TGTGCCAGCTCAGCTAATTCCGGGACAGTTTATGGCTACACCTTC. The V and J genes are TRBV18 and TRBJ1-2, with TRBD1 matching over 7 bases. Germline V gives CDR1 KGHSH, CDR2 LQKENI. J gave up 5 bases and V 5 bases, and 11 bases lay outside the gene matches. The CDR3 is 15 amino acids.